This TCR beta chain stems from a study of T cell responses to AZD1222 COVID-19 vaccine. Study outcomes and limitations: Reportedly, nearly half the spike-specific TCRs target unmutated variant regions. The span of vaccine-associated CD4 TCRs extended across spike, with dominance at 160-218 and 743-854. Donors were chiefly white British, with a greater number of females, and clonal diversity was perhaps underestimated.

Concerning this clone itself: No antigen is known for it.

Some clones are missing from TCRdb's copy, which holds only in-frame ones; the method was immunoSEQ multiplex PCR. The sample has 100,000 to 150,000 clones; roughly nine tenths are singletons. Germline CDR1 and CDR2: PRHDT and FYEKMQ (reference sequence). The J segment lost 5 bases and the V segment lost 0 bases, leaving 4 bases of the junction unmatched. The CDR3 has 15 residues. This clonotype was obtained from an adult in good health. This sequence joins TRBV13 and TRBJ2-5; TRBD2 matches at 9 bases. The input for sequencing was peripheral blood, taken on day 0 of AZD1222 vaccination. As DNA, the CDR3 is TGTGCCAGCAGCTTAGGGCTAGCGGGGTTGGAGACCCAGTACTTC. Amino acids: CASSLGLAGLETQYF. Supplemented by reference TRBV13 and TRBJ2-5, the full variable domain reads AAGVIQSPRHLIKEKRETATLKCYPIPRHDTVYWYQQGPGQDPQFLISFYEKMQSDKGSIPDRFSAQQFSDYHSELNMSSLELGDSALYFCASSLGLAGLETQYFGPGTRLLVL.